The entry that follows covers one T cell receptor (beta chain) sequence. Its binding antigen is unknown. In total, more than 500 healthy bone marrow donors made up the cohort. At the time of sampling, all cohort members were nominally healthy, though unrecorded immune exposures were likely present. The donor was CMV seropositive and belonged to the group of 250 to 300 seropositive cohort members. A peripheral blood sample was provided by each donor, and peripheral blood mononuclear cells were used for TCR beta sequencing. The Qiagen DNeasy Blood Extraction Kit was used to extract genomic DNA from the blood cell samples. This specimen belongs to a study of cytomegalovirus exposure and HLA in healthy donors (dated 2017 in TCRdb). About the full investigation: According to an earlier analysis of 587 of the donors, about 179 million T cells yielded some 120 million unique TCR beta sequences and about 300 Gb of sequence data. In addition to the first cohort of approximately 650 subjects, a separate validation cohort of 130 or so different subjects was used. Donor age, sex, ethnicity and CMV serostatus were compiled alongside the repertoire data. The study aimed to test whether signatures of past pathogen exposure could be identified by cataloging public T cell receptors. Four to six DR-DQ haplotypes were handled as single units for association and clustering, since linkage in the cohort was strong. To predict cytomegalovirus infection status, the study combined high-throughput TCR immunosequencing, statistical association of individual TCRs with disease status, and machine learning. Across around 400 genotyped donors of the cohort, an average of roughly 250,000 unique TCR beta nucleotide sequences per donor were sequenced, and roughly 20% of those sequences were non-productive. HLA typing included class I and class II loci at four-digit resolution. Rather than using new phenotypic data, the later analysis identified candidate immune exposures from TCR beta sequences and from how often those sequences occurred across donors. Genome-wide SNP genotypes for about 60% of the 666 donors were used in a later genetic analysis, which treated that subset as a discovery cohort. To decide whether each TCR beta V gene segment behaved as functional or pseudogenic, an earlier analysis of approximately 600 of the donors relied on high-throughput TCR beta sequencing. Typing coverage varied by locus: roughly 629-640 donors for A, B, C, DRB1 and DQB1; roughly 500 for DQA1; about 590 for DPA1; some 470 for DPB1. To study patterns of TCR occurrence, a later analysis re-analyzed previously published TCR beta repertoires from around 670 donors and added high-resolution HLA genotyping. The study profiled the T cell repertoires of under 700 subjects by immunosequencing and related them to cytomegalovirus serostatus. An early release that covered some 630 HLA-typed donors contained 300 to 350 gigabases of sequencing data and approximately 85 million unique TCR sequences. Every discovery cohort repertoire had been produced on one sequencing platform. Of the approximately 400 genotyped donors, 70% to 90% were placed in the genetic ancestry cluster associated with self-reported Caucasian donors. Results and caveats for the whole study, not just this receptor: In a later genetic analysis, a missense DCLRE1C variant was associated with V-gene and J-gene trimming of TCR beta chains, and the association was replicated in an independent cohort. In a later analysis, several top co-occurrence clusters were reported to appear linked to parvovirus B19, influenza, CMV and Epstein-Barr virus. Linkage disequilibrium might explain the correlated functional status among segregating V segments, but an unknown experimental factor could not be ruled out. Most TCR sequences were seen in very few donors, while some public TCRs were found in many individuals. In a later analysis, most CMV-associated TCR beta chains were found to appear HLA-restricted, with HLA associations seemingly driven largely by CMV exposure. In a later analysis, HLA-associated TCR beta chains were found to be more clonally expanded and to have lower generation probabilities than equally common non-associated chains. Because counts were too low, seventeen rarely observed V segments, including chromosome 9 orphons, were excluded from the earlier analysis of around 640 of the donors. At a false discovery rate of 0.05, a later analysis linked fewer than 20,000 TCR beta sequences to specific HLA alleles. A further reported finding was that TCR beta sequences accurately predicted the HLA-A and HLA-B alleles for most subjects in the first cohort. A few of the identified cytomegalovirus-associated TCR beta chains were confirmed in vitro to be specific for cytomegalovirus antigens. When HLA alleles, especially DR and DQ, strongly co-occurred, TCR associations were difficult to assign to individual alleles. A total of 150 to 200 TCR beta chains were listed by the study as associated with cytomegalovirus. Only TCR beta chains were sequenced in this cohort, and the absence of alpha or paired-chain data limited detectable features. The presence/absence analyses assumed that sequencing depth was roughly uniform across donors, and that assumption may not be true. Some IMGT-functional V segments, including TRBV6-2 and TRBV6-3, could not be told apart with the 87-base-pair reads, so those segments were excluded. A cluster of highly shared sequence variants was judged likely to represent a technical artifact of the sequencing pipeline. The classifier was reported to diagnose cytomegalovirus status with high specificity and sensitivity in both the original cohort and the validation cohort. Because HLA typing was missing for some donors at each locus, association tests included only the typed subset. Broadly in line with IMGT annotations, most TCR beta V segments showed up in productive rearrangements about 87% or about 30% of the time in an earlier analysis of around 550 of the donors. According to the authors, the approach could potentially be generalized to other disease states and immunological phenotypes. In a later genetic analysis, fewer N-insertions in productive TCRs were reported among donors in an Asian-associated ancestry cluster than the 666-donor mean. In a later analysis, TCR association rates were found to vary across HLA loci, with the most associated TCRs seen for DRB1 alleles and the fewest for HLA-C alleles. For the cohort, immune exposure information was limited to CMV serostatus.

The library was prepared using the immunoSEQ multiplex PCR assay. The multiplex PCR relied on a mix of 60 forward primers for TCR Vbeta segments and 13 reverse primers for TCR Jbeta segments. The CDR3 region of rearranged TCR beta genes was amplified from genomic DNA with a multiplex PCR assay. On the Illumina HiSeq System, the amplified TCR beta libraries were sequenced as 87-base-pair reads. For the original study's pipeline: A later analysis counted some 74 million unique TCR beta chains across the 666 repertoires, and some 11 million of these chains were shared by at least two donors. To remove PCR and sequencing errors, raw reads were error-corrected and collapsed into unique sequences using a nearest-neighbor algorithm that merged closely related sequences. Alignment of CDR3 sequences to IMGT reference sequences was used to assign V, D and J gene segments. For a sequence to be retained, a match of at least six nucleotides was required to both a V gene segment and a J gene segment. A rearrangement was called productive if the CDR3 had no stop codons and remained in frame with V and J, and every other rearrangement was called non-productive. Following IMGT convention, CDR3 was defined as the stretch from the second conserved V-encoded cysteine to the conserved J-encoded phenylalanine. In an earlier analysis of more than 550 of the donors, sequences lacking an unambiguous match to a single V gene segment were excluded. In an earlier analysis of 587 of the donors, V segments were called functional above 56.7% productive rearrangements and were called segregating when the between-donor standard deviation exceeded 5%. A statistical classification framework was built to diagnose cytomegalovirus status from the catalog of TCR beta chain sequences. A later analysis assigned V and J genes by comparing TCR nucleotide sequences with IMGT/GENE-DB human TR gene sequences. The TCRdist pipeline was used in a later analysis to assign CDR3 sequences and most-parsimonious VDJ recombination scenarios. In a later analysis, every TCR beta chain was defined by the combination of its CDR3 amino acid sequence and its V-gene family, and reads without a unique V-gene family were dropped. To address suspected cross-contamination and a sequencing artifact, a later analysis removed 450 to 700 highly shared, low-generation-probability nucleotide sequences. For each public chain, a later analysis derived a clonal expansion index from normalized ranks of inferred template counts within each repertoire. Generation probabilities in a later analysis came from a VDJ recombination model fitted to out-of-frame rearrangements, and those results were checked against IGoR. In a later analysis, TCR-TCR, TCR-HLA and TCR-CMV co-occurrence was scored with hypergeometric tests, and a repertoire-size bias correction was applied to TCR pairs. False discovery rates were estimated in a later analysis by permuting HLA or CMV assignments 20 times. A later analysis grouped co-occurring TCRs with DBSCAN, adding TCRdist sequence similarity when clustering within HLA-allele-positive subsets. Co-occurrence clustering excluded repertoires with fewer than 30,000 or more than 120,000 public chains, plus five with anomalous nucleotide sharing. Entries here come from immuneACCESS through TCRdb and include only in-frame sequences with V and J called. Some clones fail to appear in such tables; in the studies checked, an unresolved V gene covers under half of the shortfall, and the cause of the remainder is unknown. That table furnishes V, J and clone size, whereas the DNA furnished D and trimming. The table of this sample itemizes 25,000 to 40,000 clones. In total, the top ten clones hold over 4% of the sample.

Trimming costs V 4 bases and J 4 bases, and their ends lie 17 bases apart. CDR1 and CDR2 were assigned from the germline V gene (reference sequence) as SGHNT and YYREEE. The CDR3 sequence holds 15 residues, the cysteine and phenylalanine included. The entry retains the CDR3 DNA only, 45 bases that are in frame from base 1. The receptor chain draws on TRBV5-4 and TRBJ1-2, with no reliable assignment of the D segment. Input material: PBMCs. The receptor's source is a middle-aged woman in good health and CMV-seropositive. The CDR3 protein sequence reads: CASSLGRVPFYGYTF. The DNA reads as follows: TGTGCCAGCAGCCTTGGGAGGGTCCCGTTCTATGGCTACACCTTC.